This TCR beta chain was documented in a study of T cell changes during pregnancy in multiple sclerosis. Libraries were prepared by immunoSEQ multiplex PCR; TCRdb keeps only in-frame clonotypes and omits some of them. The sample includes about 58,000 clones, roughly nine tenths of them seen just once. Sequenced material: CD4+ T cells from peripheral blood mononuclear cells, taken after pregnancy. The receptor was derived from a female donor in good health, enrolled as a control in a pregnancy study.

The CDR3 DNA reads as TGTGCCTGGAGTGTATGGGGTGGAGGGCAAAAAGGCGGCTACACCTTC. Translating gives CAWSVWGGGQKGGYTF. The chain combines TRBV30 with TRBJ1-2; D not certain. The CDR3 has 16 residues. Germline CDR1 is GTSNPN and CDR2 is SVGIG (reference sequence). V lost 0 bases and J lost 8, with 22 bases in between.